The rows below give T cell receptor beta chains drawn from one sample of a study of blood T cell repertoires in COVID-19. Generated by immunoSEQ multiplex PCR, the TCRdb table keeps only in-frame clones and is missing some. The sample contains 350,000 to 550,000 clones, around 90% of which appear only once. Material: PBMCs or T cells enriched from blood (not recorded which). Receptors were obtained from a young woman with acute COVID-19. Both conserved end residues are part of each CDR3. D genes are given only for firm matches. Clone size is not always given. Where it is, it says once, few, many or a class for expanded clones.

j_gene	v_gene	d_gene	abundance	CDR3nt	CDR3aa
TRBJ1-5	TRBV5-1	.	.	TGCGCCAGCTCCCGGGACAACAATCAGCCCCAGCATTTT	CASSRDNNQPQHF
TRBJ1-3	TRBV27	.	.	TGTGCCAGCAGTGCTCGGACAGCTGGAAACACCATATATTTT	CASSARTAGNTIYF
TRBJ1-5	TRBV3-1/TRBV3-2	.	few	TGTGCCAGCAGCCAAGATGTAGGAGGGCAGCCCCAGCATTTT	CASSQDVGGQPQHF
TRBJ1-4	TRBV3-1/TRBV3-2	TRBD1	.	TGTGCCAGCAGCCAAAGGCCGACAGGGAATGAAAAACTGTTTTTT	CASSQRPTGNEKLFF
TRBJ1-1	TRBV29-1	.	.	TGCACCGCGGTCATGAACACTGAAGCTTTCTTT	CTAVMNTEAFF
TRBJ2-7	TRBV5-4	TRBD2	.	TGTGCCAGCAGCTTGGCCCCAGCGGGAGGGCCCCACGAGCAGTACTTC	CASSLAPAGGPHEQYF
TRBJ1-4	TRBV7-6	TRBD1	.	TGTGCCAGCAGCTTATCAGGGGGCGCCCCTTATGAAAAACTGTTTTTT	CASSLSGGAPYEKLFF
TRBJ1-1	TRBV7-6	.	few	TGTGCCAGCAGCTTAGAACAGAACACTGAAGCTTTCTTT	CASSLEQNTEAFF
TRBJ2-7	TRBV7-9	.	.	TGTGCCAGCCATTCCACACGAGGGGAGCAGTACTTC	CASHSTRGEQYF
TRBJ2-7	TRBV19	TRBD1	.	TGTGCCAGTTCGACGCGGACAGGGGGGGACGAGCAGTACTTC	CASSTRTGGDEQYF
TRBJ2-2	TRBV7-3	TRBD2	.	TGTGCCAGCAGCCCTTGGCTAGCGGGCGACACCGGGGAGCTGTTTTTT	CASSPWLAGDTGELFF
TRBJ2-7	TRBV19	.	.	TGTGCCACCGGCGGTTGGCACGAGCAGTACTTC	CATGGWHEQYF
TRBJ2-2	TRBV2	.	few	TGTGCCAGCAGTGAAGGGCAGGCGAACACCGGGGAGCTGTTTTTT	CASSEGQANTGELFF
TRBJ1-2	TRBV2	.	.	TGTGCCAGCACTACTCACCATAGGGGGAACGGCTACACCTTC	CASTTHHRGNGYTF
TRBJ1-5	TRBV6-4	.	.	TGTGCCAGCAGTGCCGAACCACTATCTGGCCAGCCCCAGCATTTT	CASSAEPLSGQPQHF
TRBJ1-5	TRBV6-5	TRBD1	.	TGTGCCAGCAGTTACTCGGGACAGCGGAATCAGCCCCAGCATTTT	CASSYSGQRNQPQHF
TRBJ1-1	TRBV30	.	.	TGTGCCTGGTTCCCAGCGGGGGAGGGCACTGAAGCTTTCTTT	CAWFPAGEGTEAFF
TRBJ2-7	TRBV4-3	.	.	TGCGCCAGCAGCCAAGATGGCGGGGACGATAACTACGAGCAGTACTTC	CASSQDGGDDNYEQYF
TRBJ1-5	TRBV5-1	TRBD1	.	TGCGCCAGCAGCTCTGGCCTAGGGACAGGGGATCAGCCCCAGCATTTT	CASSSGLGTGDQPQHF
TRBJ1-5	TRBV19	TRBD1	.	TGTGCCAGTACAGAGGGACAGTATAGCAATCAGCCCCAGCATTTT	CASTEGQYSNQPQHF
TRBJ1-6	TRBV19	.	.	TGTGCCAGTAGTATAGATCCCTGGACAGTGCGAATTTCACCCCTCCACTTT	CASSIDPWTVRISPLHF
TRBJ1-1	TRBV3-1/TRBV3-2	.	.	TGTGCCAGCAGCCAAGCGGGGAACACTGAAGCTTTCTTT	CASSQAGNTEAFF
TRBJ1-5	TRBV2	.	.	TGTGCCAGCAGACTTGACAGTAGCAATCAGCCCCAGCATTTT	CASRLDSSNQPQHF
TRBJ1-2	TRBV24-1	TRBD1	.	TGTGCCACCAGTGATTGGGACAGGGACTATGGCTACACCTTC	CATSDWDRDYGYTF
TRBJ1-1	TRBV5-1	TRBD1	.	TGCGCCAGCAGCTCCTTTAACAGGGGAGGCAGCGCTTTCTTT	CASSSFNRGGSAFF
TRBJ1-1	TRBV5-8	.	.	TGTGCCAGCAGCTTGCCCCCTTTACAGGGATCAAACACTGAAGCTTTCTTT	CASSLPPLQGSNTEAFF
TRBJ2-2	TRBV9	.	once	TGTGCCAGCAGCGTAGGCGGATACACCGGGGAGCTGTTTTTT	CASSVGGYTGELFF
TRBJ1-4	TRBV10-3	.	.	TGTGCCATCAGTGCCGCGGGGACTAATGAAAAACTGTTTTTT	CAISAAGTNEKLFF
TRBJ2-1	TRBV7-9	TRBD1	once	TGTGCCAGCAGCCCAGGGGGCGATGAGCAGTTCTTC	CASSPGGDEQFF
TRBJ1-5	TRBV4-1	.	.	TGCGCCAGCAGCCAAGCAGGGGTGGGCAATCAGCCCCAGCATTTT	CASSQAGVGNQPQHF
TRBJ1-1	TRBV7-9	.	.	TGTGCCAGCAGCTTAGTGGTAGGAGTCGACACTGAAGCTTTCTTT	CASSLVVGVDTEAFF
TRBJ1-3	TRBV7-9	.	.	TGTGCCAGCAGCGAAACAGACTACTCTGGAAACACCATATATTTT	CASSETDYSGNTIYF
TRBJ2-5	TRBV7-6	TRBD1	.	TGTGCCAGCAGCTTCGAAGGACAGGGGATGGGAGAGACCCAGTACTTC	CASSFEGQGMGETQYF
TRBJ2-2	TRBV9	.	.	TGTGCCAGCAGCGAGCGTCAGACAGACACCGGGGAGCTGTTTTTT	CASSERQTDTGELFF
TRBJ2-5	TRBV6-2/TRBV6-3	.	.	TGTGCCAGCAGTCCGACTAGTCCTAAAAAGACCCAGTACTTC	CASSPTSPKKTQYF
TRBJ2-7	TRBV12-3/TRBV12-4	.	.	TGTGCCAGCAGCCCCCCTCGGGGCGAGCAGTACTTC	CASSPPRGEQYF
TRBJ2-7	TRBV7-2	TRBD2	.	TGTGCCAGCAGCTTAGAGGCGGGAGGCGAGCAGTACTTC	CASSLEAGGEQYF
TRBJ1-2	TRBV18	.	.	TGTGCCAGCTCACCGCTGACAGTGGGCTATGGCTACACCTTC	CASSPLTVGYGYTF
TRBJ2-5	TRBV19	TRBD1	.	TGTGCCAGTAGTTTTCGGCAGGGGGCCTTAAAAGAGACCCAGTACTTC	CASSFRQGALKETQYF
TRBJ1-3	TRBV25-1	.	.	TGTGCCAGCACTCTCGGGTCCTTCTCTGGAAACACCATATATTTT	CASTLGSFSGNTIYF
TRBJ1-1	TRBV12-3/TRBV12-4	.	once	TGTGCCAGCAGTTTAAAGGGCGGGGCTTTCTTT	CASSLKGGAFF
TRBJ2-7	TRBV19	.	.	TGTGCCACCAGTAAACCGTCGACAGAATCCTACGAGCAGTACTTC	CATSKPSTESYEQYF
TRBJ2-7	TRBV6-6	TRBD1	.	TGTGCCAGCAGCACTCCGGGACAGGGTGTCTACGAGCAGTACTTC	CASSTPGQGVYEQYF
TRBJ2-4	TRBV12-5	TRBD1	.	TGTGCTAGTGGTTTGAACAGGGGAAGCAACATTCAGTACTTC	CASGLNRGSNIQYF
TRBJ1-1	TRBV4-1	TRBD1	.	TGCGCCAGCAGCCAGGGACAGGGCGACACTGAAGCTTTCTTT	CASSQGQGDTEAFF
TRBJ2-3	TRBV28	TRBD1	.	TGTGCCAGCAGTCCTGGACAGGGAACGACAGATACGCAGTATTTT	CASSPGQGTTDTQYF
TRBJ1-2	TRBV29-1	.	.	TGCAGCGTTGAAGGGGCGTTGAGTCCCTATGGTGGCTACACCTTC	CSVEGALSPYGGYTF
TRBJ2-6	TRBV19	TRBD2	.	TGTGCCAGTAGTCCAAAGGGAGGGCCGAGTGGGGCCAACGTCCTGACTTTC	CASSPKGGPSGANVLTF
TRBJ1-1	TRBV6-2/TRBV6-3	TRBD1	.	TGTGCCAGCAGTTACTCGAGCAGGGGGCGCGTTGAAGCTTTCTTT	CASSYSSRGRVEAFF
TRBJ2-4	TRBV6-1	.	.	TGTGCCAGCAGTGAAGATGGAAGGGGCGCGTTTGTTATTCAGTACTTC	CASSEDGRGAFVIQYF
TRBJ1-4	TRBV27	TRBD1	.	TGTGCCAGCAGGGGGACAGGGCTAAATGAAAAACTGTTTTTT	CASRGTGLNEKLFF
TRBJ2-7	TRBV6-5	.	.	TGTGCCAGCAGTTTAGGGACAACTAGATACGAGCAGTACTTC	CASSLGTTRYEQYF
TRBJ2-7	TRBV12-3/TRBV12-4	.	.	TGTGCCAGCAGTTGGCGGGATGCCTACGAGCAGTACTTC	CASSWRDAYEQYF
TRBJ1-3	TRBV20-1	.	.	TGCAGTGCTAGTACAGGATCTGGAAACACCATATATTTT	CSASTGSGNTIYF
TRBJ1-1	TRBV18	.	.	TGTGCCAGCTCAACCCAGGGAATGAACACTGAAGCTTTCTTT	CASSTQGMNTEAFF
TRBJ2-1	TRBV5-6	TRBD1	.	TGTGCCAGCAGCGTGACAGGGCTCAAAAATGAGCAGTTCTTC	CASSVTGLKNEQFF
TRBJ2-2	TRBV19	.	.	TGTGCCAGTATTTCGGGGTCCGGGGAGCTGTTTTTT	CASISGSGELFF
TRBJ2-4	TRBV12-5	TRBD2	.	TGTGCTAGTGGTTTGGCGGGGGGGCCTGCCATTCAGTACTTC	CASGLAGGPAIQYF
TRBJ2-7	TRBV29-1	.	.	TGCAGCTTCAGGGGTCCCTCCTACGAGCAGTACTTC	CSFRGPSYEQYF
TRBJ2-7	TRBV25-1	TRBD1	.	TGTGCCAGCAGTGAAAGACGGGACAGTTCCGAGCAGTACTTC	CASSERRDSSEQYF